These 5 T cell receptor beta chains originate from one sample sequenced in a study of cytomegalovirus exposure and HLA in healthy donors. Researchers ran the PCR with 60 Vbeta and 13 Jbeta primers. Sequenced by immunoSEQ multiplex PCR; TCRdb stores in-frame clones only, minus some. The sample includes under 250,000 clones. The sequencing input was PBMCs. These receptors were collected from a girl aged 2 to 10 in good health and CMV-seropositive.

The chain is built from TRBV28 and TRBJ1-2; TRBD1 might be the D (6 bases). Trimming pared 5 bases from V and 6 bases from J, leaving 16 bases between. CDR1 and CDR2 (germline): MDHEN, SYDVKM. The CDR3 runs to 14 residues. CDR3 residues: CASSPLDRNHGYTF. The CDR3 bases are TGTGCCAGCAGTCCCCTCGACAGGAATCATGGCTACACCTTC.

The chain has TRBV7-6 and TRBJ2-3; no reliable D call. The V and J ends lost 5 bases and 3 bases respectively, with 9 bases between them. CDR3 length: 13 residues. Germline CDR1 reads SGHVS; CDR2 reads FNYEAQ. CDR3 residues: CASSHTETDTQYF. The CDR3 DNA reads TGTGCCAGCAGCCATACAGAAACAGATACGCAGTATTTT.

This chain joins TRBV25-1 and TRBJ2-1, with 7 bases aligning to TRBD1. Germline CDR1 and CDR2: MGHDK and SYGVNS. The CDR3 extends over 14 amino acids. V was pared by 3 bases and J by 6 bases, with 5 bases of the junction left unmatched. CDR3 in DNA: TGTGCCAGCAGTGATAAGGGGGCCCGCAATGAGCAGTTCTTC. Translating gives CASSDKGARNEQFF.

This chain uses TRBV28 with TRBJ2-7, with D possibly being TRBD2 (5 bases). Trimming removed 10 bases from V and 3 bases from J, with 16 bases in between. Per the germline V gene, CDR1 is MDHEN and CDR2 is SYDVKM. This CDR3 comprises 13 residues. CDR3: CATRGAVIYEQYF. The CDR3 DNA follows: TGTGCCACCCGGGGAGCTGTGATCTACGAGCAGTACTTC. The complete variable domain, with remaining parts taken from reference TRBV28 and TRBJ2-7, reads DVKVTQSSRYLVKRTGEKVFLECVQDMDHENMFWYRQDPGLGLRLIYFSYDVKMKEKGDIPEGYSVSREKKERFSLILESASTNQTSMYLCATRGAVIYEQYFGPGTRLTVT.

The chain combines TRBV27 with TRBJ2-7, with 8 bases identical to TRBD1. This CDR3 comprises 14 residues. The J segment lost 3 bases and the V segment lost 6 bases, leaving 7 bases of the junction unmatched. Germline lookup yields CDR1 MNHEY and CDR2 SMNVEV (reference sequence). CDR3 residues: CASRPLTGGYEQYF. CDR3 nucleotide sequence: TGTGCCAGCAGGCCTTTAACAGGGGGCTACGAGCAGTACTTC.